This TCR beta chain was sequenced during a study of blood T cells in healthy people across ages. Regarding the study as a whole: A strong correlation was seen between TCR beta diversity and naive T cell percentage.

Using a J-beta primer mix together with a sample-barcoded 5' primer, a second PCR was run for roughly 6 to 12 cycles. TCRdb fed the 5' RACE reads into MiXCR, producing one record per CDR3 protein. The data show 1.2 million to 1.5 million distinct CDR3 sequences, 59% seen once. The individuals who served as donors were healthy Caucasians living in Russia, aged about 6 to 100. Peripheral blood was drawn, approximately 9.7 milliliters per donor. Extraction of total RNA produced a minimum of 5 micrograms from each sample. This clonotype has at least ten counts. Its antigen remains unknown. A read error may produce the germline difference seen at one junction end. This CDR3 contains 11 residues. Germline V lookup: CDR1 SGHRS, CDR2 YFSETQ.

This sequence was found in a young man in good health. The chain carries TRBV5-1 and TRBJ2-3; D remains ambiguous. What was sequenced was blood. Here the CDR3 reads CASSYTDTQYF. For the CDR3, the DNA is TGTGCCAGCAGTTACACAGATACGCAGTATTTT.